Following are 17 T cell receptor beta chains from one sample sequenced in a study of T cell responses to AZD1222 COVID-19 vaccine. Sequencing used immunoSEQ multiplex PCR; TCRdb keeps in-frame clones, though not all of them. The sample holds over 150,000 clones, 75% to 90% seen once. The sequences come from peripheral blood, collected on day 0 of AZD1222 vaccination. These receptors all stem from an adult in good health.

The V and J genes are TRBV28 and TRBJ2-5; TRBD2 matches 8 bases. CDR3 length: 18 residues. The junction had 17 bases not matched to a gene; V was cut back by 5 bases and J by 3 bases. The germline CDR1 and CDR2 sequences are MDHEN and SYDVKM. CDR3 loop: CASSPIRRGVPLKETQYF. In DNA, the CDR3 is TGTGCCAGCAGTCCTATTCGGCGGGGGGTTCCTCTAAAAGAGACCCAGTACTTC.

V is TRBV28 and J is TRBJ2-7; D is ambiguous. Germline-derived CDR1 and CDR2 are MDHEN and SYDVKM. This CDR3 comprises 16 residues. Trimming stripped 4 bases from V and 4 bases from J, with 20 bases between. CDR3 sequence: CASSSPADRRLYEQYF. CDR3 sequence (DNA): TGTGCCAGCAGTTCACCAGCAGATCGAAGGCTTTACGAGCAGTACTTC.

This sequence joins TRBV2 and TRBJ1-2; possible D gene TRBD1, 6 bases. CDR3 length equals 17 residues. The V gene lost 1 base and the J gene lost 4 bases, with 19 bases spanning the gap. Germline V gene sequence: CDR1 SNHLY, CDR2 FYNNEI. Here the CDR3 DNA reads TGTGCCAGCAGTGAAGACCCCATGTGGACAGACGTCTATGGCTACACCTTC. It translates to CASSEDPMWTDVYGYTF.

This chain links TRBV6-5 with TRBJ1-1; D uncertain. This CDR3 comprises 13 residues. Germline CDR1 MNHEY, CDR2 SVGAGI. V lost 6 bases and J lost 3, with 11 bases in between. The CDR3 region has the DNA TGTGCCAGCAGGTACCGGCCTGACACTGAAGCTTTCTTT. As protein: CASRYRPDTEAFF.

The rearrangement joins TRBV10-3 to TRBJ2-1; D is perhaps TRBD2 (6 bases). There are 15 residues in the CDR3. Germline CDR1 reads ENHRY; CDR2 reads SYGVKD. Deletions cut 11 bases from V and 6 bases from J, with 23 bases between. The CDR3 spells CAARPGVGGFNEQFF. CDR3 in DNA: TGTGCCGCCCGCCCGGGGGTCGGTGGTTTCAATGAGCAGTTCTTC.

The CDR3 DNA sequence: TGCGCCAGCAGCCCAAGGGGGACTAGCGGGGGGCACTACAATGAGCAGTTCTTC. Its protein is CASSPRGTSGGHYNEQFF. The chain joins TRBV4-3 to TRBJ2-1; 15 nucleotides match TRBD2. The V and J ends lost 4 bases and 3 bases, in that order; junction bases with no gene match: 7. The CDR3 runs to 18 residues. CDR1 LGHNA and CDR2 YSLEER come from the germline V gene.

The rearrangement uses TRBV9 and TRBJ2-2; no clear D gene. Germline values: CDR1 SGDLS, CDR2 YYNGEE. V shed 3 bases and J shed 0 bases, with 9 bases lying between them. This CDR3 is 15 amino acids long. CDR3 in DNA: TGTGCCAGCAGCGCGATGGATGCGAACACCGGGGAGCTGTTTTTT. It translates to CASSAMDANTGELFF.

This sequence joins TRBV6-1 and TRBJ2-7; maybe TRBD1 (5 bases). Germline CDR1 is MNHNS and CDR2 is SASEGT. The CDR3 is 12 residues long. V was shortened by 2 bases and J by 5 bases, with 7 bases between the two germline ends. CDR3 residues: CASSEWGDEQYV. For the CDR3, the DNA is TGTGCCAGCAGTGAATGGGGCGACGAGCAGTACGTC.

This chain connects TRBV3-1 (or the pseudogene TRBV3-2) to TRBJ1-1; perhaps TRBD1 as D (5 bases). With 4 bases removed from V and 0 bases from J, the gap between germline ends came to 15 bases. The germline V gene encodes CDR1 LGHDT and CDR2 YNNKEL (reference sequence). The CDR3 length is 16 residues. CDR3 sequence: CASSRGGGVMNTEAFF. The CDR3 DNA follows: TGTGCCAGCAGCCGCGGGGGAGGAGTGATGAACACTGAAGCTTTCTTT.

In this sample, this clone turned up a few times. The V call is TRBV6-5, the J call TRBJ2-2, with 8 positions matching TRBD2. The CDR3 runs 16 residues. The V gene end was trimmed by 2 bases and the J gene end by 5 bases; junction bases not matched to a gene: 7. The germline V gene has CDR1 MNHEY and CDR2 SVGAGI. In DNA, the CDR3 is TGTGCCAGCAGTTACACTCTTACGGGGGGGACCGGGGAGCTGTTTTTT. This gives the protein CASSYTLTGGTGELFF.

This rearrangement joins TRBV7-3 to TRBJ2-7; D gene ambiguous. The CDR3 is 14 residues long. The ends were cut back, 0 bases at V and 5 bases at J, with 11 bases in the middle. Germline V lookup: CDR1 SGHTA, CDR2 FQGTGA. CDR3 DNA sequence: TGTGCCAGCAGCTTAACTGTCTTACCCGACGAGCAGTACTTC. Translated: CASSLTVLPDEQYF.

V is TRBV4-1 and J is TRBJ1-5, with TRBD1 matching 7 bases. V lost 4 bases and J lost 7; bases outside the gene matches: 4. Germline lookup yields CDR1 MGHRA and CDR2 YSYEKL. This CDR3 is 13 amino acids long. The CDR3 is CASSPTRGQPQHF. CDR3 bases: TGCGCCAGCAGCCCGACCAGGGGGCAGCCCCAGCATTTT.

V is TRBV5-1 and J is TRBJ2-2; a possible D gene is TRBD2 (7 bases). Trimming left V 4 bases short and J 6 bases short, with 16 bases between. The CDR3 spans 15 residues. Germline assignment: CDR1 SGHRS and CDR2 YFSETQ. CDR3 amino acids: CASSDRGGGPGELFF. The CDR3 region has the DNA TGCGCCAGCAGCGATAGGGGAGGGGGACCCGGGGAGCTGTTTTTT. The full variable domain, its missing parts supplied by reference TRBV5-1 and TRBJ2-2, is KAGVTQTPRYLIKTRGQQVTLSCSPISGHRSVSWYQQTPGQGLQFLFEYFSETQRNKGNFPGRFSGRQFSNSRSEMNVSTLELGDSALYLCASSDRGGGPGELFFGEGSRLTVL.

The genes are TRBV11-2 and TRBJ2-5; no clear D. CDR1 SGHAT and CDR2 FQNNGV come from the germline V gene. V was cut by 4 bases and J by 5 bases, with 11 bases left in between. The CDR3 runs to 13 residues. CDR3 DNA: TGTGCCAGCAGCTCCCCTAACGTTGAGACCCAGTACTTC. Amino acids: CASSSPNVETQYF.

The chain links TRBV6-5 to TRBJ1-1; TRBD1 is a possible D gene (6 bases). CDR3 length: 14 amino acids. Germline V gene data show CDR1 as MNHEY and CDR2 as SVGAGI. V was trimmed by 6 bases and J by 1 base, leaving 12 bases between them. In DNA form, the CDR3 reads TGTGCCAGCAGACTGGTGACAGGGAACACTGAAGCTTTCTTT. Its translation: CASRLVTGNTEAFF.

The rearrangement joins TRBV7-9 to TRBJ2-1, with D perhaps matching TRBD1 or TRBD2 (6 bases each). The CDR3 spans 13 residues. Trimming cost V 0 bases and J 10 bases, with 10 bases left between them. Germline loops: CDR1 SEHNR, CDR2 FQNEAQ (reference sequence). This CDR3 is CASSLARDTEQFF. The CDR3 nucleotides are TGTGCCAGCAGCTTAGCGCGGGACACCGAGCAGTTCTTC.

The CDR3 coding sequence is TGTGCCAGCGAACTAGAGGCTCAAGAGACCCAGTACTTC. This sequence encodes CASELEAQETQYF. This chain joins TRBV2 and TRBJ2-5, with a weak D call TRBD2 (5 bases). Germline V lookup: CDR1 SNHLY, CDR2 FYNNEI. The CDR3 has 13 amino acids. Trimming cost V 8 bases and J 2 bases, with 12 bases left between them.